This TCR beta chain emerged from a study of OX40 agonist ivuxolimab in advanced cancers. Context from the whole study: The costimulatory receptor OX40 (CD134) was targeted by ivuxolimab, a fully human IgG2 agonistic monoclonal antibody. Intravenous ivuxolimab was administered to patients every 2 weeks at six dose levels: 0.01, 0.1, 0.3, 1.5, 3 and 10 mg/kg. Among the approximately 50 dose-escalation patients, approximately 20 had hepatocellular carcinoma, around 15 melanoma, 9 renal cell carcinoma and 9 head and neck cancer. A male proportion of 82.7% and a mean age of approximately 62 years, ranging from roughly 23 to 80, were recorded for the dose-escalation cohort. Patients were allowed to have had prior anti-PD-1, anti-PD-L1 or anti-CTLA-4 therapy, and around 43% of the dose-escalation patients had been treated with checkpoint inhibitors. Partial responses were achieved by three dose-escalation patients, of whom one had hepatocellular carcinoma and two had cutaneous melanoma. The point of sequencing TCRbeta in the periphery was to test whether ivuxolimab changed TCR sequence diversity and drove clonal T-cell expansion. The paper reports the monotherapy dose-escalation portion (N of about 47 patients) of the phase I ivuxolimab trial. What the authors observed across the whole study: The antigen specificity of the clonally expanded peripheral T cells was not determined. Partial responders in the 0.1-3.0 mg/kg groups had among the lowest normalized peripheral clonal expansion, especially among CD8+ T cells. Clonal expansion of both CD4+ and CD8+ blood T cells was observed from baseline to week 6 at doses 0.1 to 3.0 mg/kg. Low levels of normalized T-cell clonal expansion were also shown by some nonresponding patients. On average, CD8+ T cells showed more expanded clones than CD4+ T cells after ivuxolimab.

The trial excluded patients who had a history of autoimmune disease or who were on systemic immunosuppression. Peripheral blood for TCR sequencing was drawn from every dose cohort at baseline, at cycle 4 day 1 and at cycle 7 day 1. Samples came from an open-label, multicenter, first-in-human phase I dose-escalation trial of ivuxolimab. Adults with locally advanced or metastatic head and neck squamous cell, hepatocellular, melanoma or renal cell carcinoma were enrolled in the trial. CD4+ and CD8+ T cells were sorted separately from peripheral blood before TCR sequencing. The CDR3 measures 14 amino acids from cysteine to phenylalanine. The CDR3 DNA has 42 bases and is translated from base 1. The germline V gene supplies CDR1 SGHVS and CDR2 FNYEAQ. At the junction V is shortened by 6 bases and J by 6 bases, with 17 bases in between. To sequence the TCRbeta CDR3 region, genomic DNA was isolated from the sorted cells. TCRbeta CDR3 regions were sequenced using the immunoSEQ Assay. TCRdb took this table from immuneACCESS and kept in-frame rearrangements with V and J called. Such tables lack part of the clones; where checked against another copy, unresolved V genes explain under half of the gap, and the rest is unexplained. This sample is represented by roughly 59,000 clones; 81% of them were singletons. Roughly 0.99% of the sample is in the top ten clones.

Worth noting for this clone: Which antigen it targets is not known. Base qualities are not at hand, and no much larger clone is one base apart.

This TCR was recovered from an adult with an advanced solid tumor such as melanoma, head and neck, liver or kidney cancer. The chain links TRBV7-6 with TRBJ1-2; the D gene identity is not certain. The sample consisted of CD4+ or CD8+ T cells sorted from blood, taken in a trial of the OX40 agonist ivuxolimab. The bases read TGTGCCAGCAGTCTTACGATGTATTCGGATGGCTACACCTTC. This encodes CASSLTMYSDGYTF.